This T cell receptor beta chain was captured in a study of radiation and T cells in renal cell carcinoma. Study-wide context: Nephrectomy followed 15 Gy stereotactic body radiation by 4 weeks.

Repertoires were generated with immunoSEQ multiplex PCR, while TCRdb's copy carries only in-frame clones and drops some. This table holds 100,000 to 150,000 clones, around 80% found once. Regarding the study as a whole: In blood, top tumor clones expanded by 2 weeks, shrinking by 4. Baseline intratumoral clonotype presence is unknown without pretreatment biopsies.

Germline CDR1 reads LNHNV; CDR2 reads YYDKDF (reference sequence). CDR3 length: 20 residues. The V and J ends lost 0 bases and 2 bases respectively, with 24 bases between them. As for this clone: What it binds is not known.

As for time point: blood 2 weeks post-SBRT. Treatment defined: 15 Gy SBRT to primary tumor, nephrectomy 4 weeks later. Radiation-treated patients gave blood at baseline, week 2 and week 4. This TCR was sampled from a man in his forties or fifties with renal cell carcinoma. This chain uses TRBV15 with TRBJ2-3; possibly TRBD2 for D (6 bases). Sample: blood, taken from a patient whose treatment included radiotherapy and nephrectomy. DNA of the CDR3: TGTGCCACCAGCAGAGATCTCTTTTCTTTAGCGGCAAAGACCACAGATACGCAGTATTTT. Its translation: CATSRDLFSLAAKTTDTQYF.